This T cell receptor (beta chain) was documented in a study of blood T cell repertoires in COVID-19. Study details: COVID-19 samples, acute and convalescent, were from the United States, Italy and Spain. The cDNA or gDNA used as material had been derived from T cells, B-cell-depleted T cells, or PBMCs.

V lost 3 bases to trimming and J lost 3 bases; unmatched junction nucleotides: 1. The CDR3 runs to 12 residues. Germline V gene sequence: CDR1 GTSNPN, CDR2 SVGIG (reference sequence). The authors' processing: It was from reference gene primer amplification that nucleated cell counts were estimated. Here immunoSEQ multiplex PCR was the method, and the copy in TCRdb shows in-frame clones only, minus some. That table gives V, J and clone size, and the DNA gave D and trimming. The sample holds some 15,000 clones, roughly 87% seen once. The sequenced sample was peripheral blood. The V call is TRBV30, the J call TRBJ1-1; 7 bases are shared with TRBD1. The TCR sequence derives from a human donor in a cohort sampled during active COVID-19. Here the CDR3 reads CAWSRGDTEAFF. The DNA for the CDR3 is TGTGCCTGGAGCAGGGGGGACACTGAAGCTTTCTTT. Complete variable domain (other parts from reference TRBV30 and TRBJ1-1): SQTIHQWPATLVQPVGSPLSLECTVEGTSNPNLYWYRQAAGRGLQLLFYSVGIGQISSEVPQNLSASRPQDRQFILSSKKLLLSDSGFYLCAWSRGDTEAFFGQGTRLTVV.